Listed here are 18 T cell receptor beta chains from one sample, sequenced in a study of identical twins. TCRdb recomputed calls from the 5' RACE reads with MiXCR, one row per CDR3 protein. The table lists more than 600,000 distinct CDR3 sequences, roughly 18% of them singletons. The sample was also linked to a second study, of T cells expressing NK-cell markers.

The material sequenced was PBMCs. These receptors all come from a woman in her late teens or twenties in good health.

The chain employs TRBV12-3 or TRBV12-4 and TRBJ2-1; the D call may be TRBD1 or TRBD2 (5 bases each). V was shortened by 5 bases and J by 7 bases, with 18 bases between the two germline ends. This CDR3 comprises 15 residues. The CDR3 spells CASSTRPGPENEQFF. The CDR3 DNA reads TGTGCCAGCAGTACCAGACCGGGACCGGAAAATGAGCAGTTCTTC.

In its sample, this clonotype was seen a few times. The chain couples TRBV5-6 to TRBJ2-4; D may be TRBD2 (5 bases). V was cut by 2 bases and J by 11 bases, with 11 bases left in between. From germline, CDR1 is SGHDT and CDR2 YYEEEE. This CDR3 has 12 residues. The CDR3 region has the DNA TGTGCCAGCAGCTTATCTCGGGGAGTTCAGTACTTC. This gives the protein CASSLSRGVQYF.

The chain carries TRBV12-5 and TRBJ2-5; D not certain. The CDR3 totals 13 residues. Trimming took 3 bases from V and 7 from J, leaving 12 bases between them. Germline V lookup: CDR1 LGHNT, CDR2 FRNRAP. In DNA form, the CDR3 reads TGTGCTAGTGGTTTAGCCAGCGTCGGGACCCAGTACTTC. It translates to CASGLASVGTQYF. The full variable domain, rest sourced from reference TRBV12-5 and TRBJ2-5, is DARVTQTPRHKVTEMGQEVTMRCQPILGHNTVFWYRQTMMQGLELLAYFRNRAPLDDSGMPKDRFSAEMPDATLATLKIQPSEPRDSAVYFCASGLASVGTQYFGPGTRLLVL.

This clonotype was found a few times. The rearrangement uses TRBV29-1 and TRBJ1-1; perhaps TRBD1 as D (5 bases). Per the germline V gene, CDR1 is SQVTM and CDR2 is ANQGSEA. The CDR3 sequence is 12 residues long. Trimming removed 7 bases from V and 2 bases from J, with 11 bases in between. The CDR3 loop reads CSAWGKNTEAFF. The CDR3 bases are TGCAGCGCATGGGGGAAAAACACTGAAGCTTTCTTT.

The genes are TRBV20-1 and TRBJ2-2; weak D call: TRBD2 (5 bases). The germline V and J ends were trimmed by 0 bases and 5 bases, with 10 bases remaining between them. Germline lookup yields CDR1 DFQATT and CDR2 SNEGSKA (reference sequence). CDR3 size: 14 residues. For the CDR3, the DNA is TGCAGTGCTAGAGATCCGACGGGGACCGGGGAGCTGTTTTTT. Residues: CSARDPTGTGELFF.

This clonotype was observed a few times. This CDR3 is CASSAASGGNTEAFF. The CDR3 nucleotides read TGTGCCAGCTCCGCAGCTTCAGGCGGGAACACTGAAGCTTTCTTT. V is TRBV18 and J is TRBJ1-1; D not certain. The CDR3 spans 15 residues. The V end was cut by 6 bases, the J end by 1 base, with 15 bases between. Germline CDR1 KGHSH, CDR2 LQKENI.

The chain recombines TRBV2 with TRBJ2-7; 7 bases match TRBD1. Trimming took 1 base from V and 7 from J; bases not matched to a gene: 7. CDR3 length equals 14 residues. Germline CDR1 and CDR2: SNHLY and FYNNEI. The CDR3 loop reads CASSEETGVREQYF. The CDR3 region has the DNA TGTGCCAGCAGTGAAGAAACAGGGGTAAGGGAGCAGTACTTC.

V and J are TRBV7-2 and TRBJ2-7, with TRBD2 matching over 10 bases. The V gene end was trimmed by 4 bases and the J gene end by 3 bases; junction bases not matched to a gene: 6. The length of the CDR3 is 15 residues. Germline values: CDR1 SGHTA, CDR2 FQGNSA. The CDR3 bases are TGTGCCAGCAGCTGGGGACTAGCGCGATACTACGAGCAGTACTTC. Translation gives CASSWGLARYYEQYF.

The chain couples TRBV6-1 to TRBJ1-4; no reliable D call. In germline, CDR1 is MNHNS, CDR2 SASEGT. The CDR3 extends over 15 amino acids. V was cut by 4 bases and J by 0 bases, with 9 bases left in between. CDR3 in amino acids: CASSVPGATNEKLFF. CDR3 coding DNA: TGTGCCAGCAGTGTGCCTGGGGCAACTAATGAAAAACTGTTTTTT.

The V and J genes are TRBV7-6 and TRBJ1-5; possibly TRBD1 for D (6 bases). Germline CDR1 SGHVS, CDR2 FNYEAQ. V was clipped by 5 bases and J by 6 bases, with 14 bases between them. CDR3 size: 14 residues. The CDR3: CASSRAGGIQPQHF. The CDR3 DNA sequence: TGTGCCAGCAGCCGAGCTGGGGGCATTCAGCCCCAGCATTTT.

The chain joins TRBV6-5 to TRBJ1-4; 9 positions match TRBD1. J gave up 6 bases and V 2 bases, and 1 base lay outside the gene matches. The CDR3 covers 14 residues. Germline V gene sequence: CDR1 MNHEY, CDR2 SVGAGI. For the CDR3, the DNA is TGTGCCAGCAGTTACCGGACAGGGGATGAAAAACTGTTTTTT. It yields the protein CASSYRTGDEKLFF.

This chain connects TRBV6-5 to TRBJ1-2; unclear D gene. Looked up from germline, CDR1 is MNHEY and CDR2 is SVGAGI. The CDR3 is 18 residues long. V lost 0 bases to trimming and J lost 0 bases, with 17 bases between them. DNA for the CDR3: TGTGCCAGCAGTTACTCAGGCGGGCAGCTACCAGCTAACTATGGCTACACCTTC. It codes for CASSYSGGQLPANYGYTF.

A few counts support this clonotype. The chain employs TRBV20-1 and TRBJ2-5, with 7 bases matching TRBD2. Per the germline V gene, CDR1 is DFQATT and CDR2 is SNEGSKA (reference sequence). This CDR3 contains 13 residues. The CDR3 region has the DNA TGCGCCCTCCGGGGGGTGGCAAAACGGACCCAGTACTTC. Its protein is CALRGVAKRTQYF.

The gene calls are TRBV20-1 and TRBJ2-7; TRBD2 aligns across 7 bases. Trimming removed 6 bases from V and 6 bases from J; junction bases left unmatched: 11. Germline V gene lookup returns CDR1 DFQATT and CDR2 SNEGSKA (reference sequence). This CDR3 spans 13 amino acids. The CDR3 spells CSAPLARGLEQYF. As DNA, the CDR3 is TGCAGTGCGCCACTAGCGAGAGGTCTCGAGCAGTACTTC.

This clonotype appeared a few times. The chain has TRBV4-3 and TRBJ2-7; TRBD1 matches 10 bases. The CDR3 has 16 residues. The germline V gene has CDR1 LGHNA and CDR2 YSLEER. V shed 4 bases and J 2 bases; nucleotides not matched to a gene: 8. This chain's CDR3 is CASSPGFGTGAYEQYF. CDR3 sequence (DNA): TGCGCCAGCAGCCCAGGGTTTGGGACAGGGGCCTACGAGCAGTACTTC.

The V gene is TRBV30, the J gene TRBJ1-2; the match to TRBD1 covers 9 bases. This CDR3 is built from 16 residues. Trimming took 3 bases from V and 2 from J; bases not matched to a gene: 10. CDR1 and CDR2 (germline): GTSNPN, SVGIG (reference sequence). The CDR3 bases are TGTGCCTGGAGGGTCGCACGGGACAGGGCCAACTATGGCTACACCTTC. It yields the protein CAWRVARDRANYGYTF.

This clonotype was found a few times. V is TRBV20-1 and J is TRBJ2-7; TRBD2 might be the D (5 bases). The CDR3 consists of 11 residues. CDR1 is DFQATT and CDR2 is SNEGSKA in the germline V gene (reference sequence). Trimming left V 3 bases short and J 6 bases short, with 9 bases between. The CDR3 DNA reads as TGCAGTGCTAGCCGCGGGCCCGAGCAGTACTTC. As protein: CSASRGPEQYF.

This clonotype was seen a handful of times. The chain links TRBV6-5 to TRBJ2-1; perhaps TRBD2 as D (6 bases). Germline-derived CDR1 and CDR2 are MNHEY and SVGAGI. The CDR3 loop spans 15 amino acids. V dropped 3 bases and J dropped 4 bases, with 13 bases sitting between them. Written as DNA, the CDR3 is TGTGCCAGCAGTTATGGGGACTCGAAGTACAATGAGCAGTTCTTC. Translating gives CASSYGDSKYNEQFF.